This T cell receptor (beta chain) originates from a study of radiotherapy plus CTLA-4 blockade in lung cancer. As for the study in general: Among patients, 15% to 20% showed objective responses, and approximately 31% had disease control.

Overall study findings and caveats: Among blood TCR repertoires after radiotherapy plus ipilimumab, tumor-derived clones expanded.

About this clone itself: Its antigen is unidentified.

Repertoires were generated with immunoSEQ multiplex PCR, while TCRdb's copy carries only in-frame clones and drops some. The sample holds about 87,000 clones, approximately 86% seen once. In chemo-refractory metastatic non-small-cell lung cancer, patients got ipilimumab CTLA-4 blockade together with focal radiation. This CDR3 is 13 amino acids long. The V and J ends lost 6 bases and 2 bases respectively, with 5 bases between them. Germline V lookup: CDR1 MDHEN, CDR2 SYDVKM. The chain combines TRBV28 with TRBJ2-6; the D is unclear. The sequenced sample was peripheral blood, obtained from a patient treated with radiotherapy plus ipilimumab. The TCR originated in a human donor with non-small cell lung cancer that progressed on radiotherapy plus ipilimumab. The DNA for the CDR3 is TGTGCCAGCAGGTCTGCTGGGGCCAACGTCCTGACTTTC. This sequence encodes CASRSAGANVLTF.